This T cell receptor beta chain comes out of a study of CD8 T cells in ankylosing spondylitis. The study's findings and limits: The study identified a TCR beta motif of several highly homologous variants that appeared characteristic of ankylosing spondylitis blood. Reportedly, disease-linked clones are significantly enriched in ankylosing spondylitis patients' matched synovial fluid.

Quantitative 5'-RACE was performed with molecular barcodes, and it yielded the TCR beta libraries. Each CDR3 protein gets one entry after TCRdb re-called the 5' RACE reads with MiXCR. This sample carries 750,000 to 850,000 distinct CDR3 sequences, about 11% of them seen once, and the ten largest clones take about 0.5%. In regard to this clonotype: The antigen is undetermined.

The CDR3 has 17 residues. V was cut by 6 bases and J by 6 bases, with 25 bases left in between. Germline V lookup: CDR1 MDHEN, CDR2 SYDVKM. The TCR originated in a male donor with ankylosing spondylitis. The V call is TRBV28, the J call TRBJ2-3; a weak D match, TRBD2 (7 bases). The specimen was blood, either unsorted or a sorted T cell fraction (not recorded which). The CDR3 here is CASRPGGAAGILDTQYF. In DNA, the CDR3 is TGTGCCAGCAGGCCTGGGGGGGCAGCGGGAATCTTGGATACGCAGTATTTT.